This T cell receptor (beta chain) comes out of a study of shared clonotypes between healthy human individuals. Across the whole study: Each donor contributed plates that comprised three CD4 naive, three CD4 memory, two CD8 naive and one CD8 memory.

Trimming stripped 1 base from V and 6 bases from J, with 3 bases between. The CDR3 totals 12 residues. Germline V gene lookup returns CDR1 SGHTA and CDR2 FQGNSA. Clones were read by immunoSEQ multiplex PCR, and TCRdb kept only the in-frame ones, dropping some. The profile covers roughly 1.4 million clones, with 98% appearing a single time and approximately 0.38% taken by the ten largest. This clone was picked up one time. This TCR derives from a man aged 25-40 years in good health. The V and J genes are TRBV7-2 and TRBJ2-2; D gene ambiguous. The sequencing sample was made of naive CD4+ T cells sorted from blood. Subset noted: CD45RA+ positively selected. Written as DNA, the CDR3 is TGTGCCAGCAGCTTAGACGCCGGGGAGCTGTTTTTT. It codes for CASSLDAGELFF.